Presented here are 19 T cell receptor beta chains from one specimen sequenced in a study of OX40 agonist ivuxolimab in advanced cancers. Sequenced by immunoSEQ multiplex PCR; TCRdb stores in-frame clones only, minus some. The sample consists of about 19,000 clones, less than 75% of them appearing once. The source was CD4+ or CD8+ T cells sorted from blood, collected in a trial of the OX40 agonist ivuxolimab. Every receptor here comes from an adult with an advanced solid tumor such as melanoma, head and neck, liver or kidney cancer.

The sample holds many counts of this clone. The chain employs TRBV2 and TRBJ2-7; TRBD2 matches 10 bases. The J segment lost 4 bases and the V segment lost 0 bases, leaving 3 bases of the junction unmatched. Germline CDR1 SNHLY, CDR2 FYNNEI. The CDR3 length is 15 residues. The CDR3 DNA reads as TGTGCCAGCAGTGAAGCCGGGACTAGCGTTTACGAGCAGTACTTC. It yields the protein CASSEAGTSVYEQYF.

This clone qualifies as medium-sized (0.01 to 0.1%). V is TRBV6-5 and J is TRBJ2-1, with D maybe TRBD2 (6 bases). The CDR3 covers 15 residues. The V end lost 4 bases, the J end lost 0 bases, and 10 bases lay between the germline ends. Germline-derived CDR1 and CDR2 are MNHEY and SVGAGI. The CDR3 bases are TGTGCCAGCAGTTCGGGGGTCAGCTCCTACAATGAGCAGTTCTTC. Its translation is CASSSGVSSYNEQFF.

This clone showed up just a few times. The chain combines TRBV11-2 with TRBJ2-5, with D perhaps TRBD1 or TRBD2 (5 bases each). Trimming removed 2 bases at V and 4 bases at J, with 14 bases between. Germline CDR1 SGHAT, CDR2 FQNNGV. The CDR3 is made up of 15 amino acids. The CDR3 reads CASSLIGASLETQYF. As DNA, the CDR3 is TGTGCCAGCAGCTTAATCGGGGCTAGCTTAGAGACCCAGTACTTC.

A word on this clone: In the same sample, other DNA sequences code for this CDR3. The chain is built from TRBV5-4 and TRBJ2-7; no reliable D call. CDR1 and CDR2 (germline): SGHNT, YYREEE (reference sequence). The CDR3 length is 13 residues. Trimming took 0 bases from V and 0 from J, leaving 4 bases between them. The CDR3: CASSLDTSYEQYF. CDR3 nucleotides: TGTGCCAGCAGCTTGGACACCTCCTACGAGCAGTACTTC.

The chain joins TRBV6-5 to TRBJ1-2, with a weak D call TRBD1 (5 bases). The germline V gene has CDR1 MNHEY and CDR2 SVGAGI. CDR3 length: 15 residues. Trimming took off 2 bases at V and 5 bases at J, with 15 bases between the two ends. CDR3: CASSYREAGIYGYTF. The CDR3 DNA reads TGTGCCAGCAGTTACCGGGAGGCAGGGATTTATGGCTACACCTTC.

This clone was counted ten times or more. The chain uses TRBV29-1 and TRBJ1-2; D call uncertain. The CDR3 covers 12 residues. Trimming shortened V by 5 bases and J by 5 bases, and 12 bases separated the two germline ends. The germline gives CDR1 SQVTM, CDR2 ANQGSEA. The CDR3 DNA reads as TGCAGCGTTCAGGAAGCTTCTTATGGCTACACCTTC. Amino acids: CSVQEASYGYTF.

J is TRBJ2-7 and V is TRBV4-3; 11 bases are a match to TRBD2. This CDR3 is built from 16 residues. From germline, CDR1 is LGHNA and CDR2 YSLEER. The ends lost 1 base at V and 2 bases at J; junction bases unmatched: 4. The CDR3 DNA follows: TGCGCCAGCAGCCAAGGCCCTAGCGGGGGGACCTACGAGCAGTACTTC. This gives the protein CASSQGPSGGTYEQYF.

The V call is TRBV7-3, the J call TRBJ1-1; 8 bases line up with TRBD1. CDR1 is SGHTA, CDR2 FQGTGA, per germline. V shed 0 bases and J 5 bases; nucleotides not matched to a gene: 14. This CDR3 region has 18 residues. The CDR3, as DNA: TGTGCCAGCAGCTTAACCCCTTACACAGGGGGGAGAGGGACTGAAGCTTTCTTT. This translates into CASSLTPYTGGRGTEAFF.

CDR3 sequence (DNA): TGTGCCAGCAGCTTAAAGGCCTCCTTCACAGATACGCAGTATTTT. It specifies CASSLKASFTDTQYF. The gene calls are TRBV7-8 and TRBJ2-3; D gene uncertain. CDR1 SGHVS and CDR2 FQNEAQ come from the germline V gene. The ends were cut back, 2 bases at V and 2 bases at J, with 11 bases in the middle. The CDR3 is 15 residues long.

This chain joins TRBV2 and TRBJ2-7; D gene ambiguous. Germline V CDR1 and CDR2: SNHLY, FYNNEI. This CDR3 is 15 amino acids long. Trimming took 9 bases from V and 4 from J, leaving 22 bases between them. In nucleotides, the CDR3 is TGTGCCAGGGAGTCGCTCGAGAAGGTAGGATACGAGCAGTACTTC. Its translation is CARESLEKVGYEQYF.

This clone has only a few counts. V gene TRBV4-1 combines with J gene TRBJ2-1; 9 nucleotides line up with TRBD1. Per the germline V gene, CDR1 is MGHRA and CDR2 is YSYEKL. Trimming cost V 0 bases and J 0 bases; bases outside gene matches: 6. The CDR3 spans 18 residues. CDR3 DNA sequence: TGCGCCAGCAGCCAAGATTGGGACAGGGCCAGCTCCTACAATGAGCAGTTCTTC. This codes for CASSQDWDRASSYNEQFF.

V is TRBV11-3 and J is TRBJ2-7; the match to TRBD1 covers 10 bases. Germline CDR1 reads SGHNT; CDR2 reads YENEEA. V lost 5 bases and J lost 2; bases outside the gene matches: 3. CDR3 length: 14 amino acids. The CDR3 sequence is CASSPGQGAYEQYF. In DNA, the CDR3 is TGTGCCAGCAGCCCCGGACAGGGGGCCTACGAGCAGTACTTC.

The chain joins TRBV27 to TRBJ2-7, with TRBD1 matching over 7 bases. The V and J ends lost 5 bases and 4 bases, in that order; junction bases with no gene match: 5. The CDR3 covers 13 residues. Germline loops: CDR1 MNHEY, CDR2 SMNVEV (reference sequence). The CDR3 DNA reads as TGTGCCAGCAGTCGCAACAGGGGTTACGAGCAGTACTTC. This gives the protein CASSRNRGYEQYF.

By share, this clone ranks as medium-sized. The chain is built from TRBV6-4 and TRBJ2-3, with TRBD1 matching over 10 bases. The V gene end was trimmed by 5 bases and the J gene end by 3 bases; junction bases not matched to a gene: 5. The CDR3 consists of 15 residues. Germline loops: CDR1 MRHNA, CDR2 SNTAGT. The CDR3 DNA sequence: TGTGCCAGCAGTCCCGGGACAGGGGAAACAGATACGCAGTATTTT. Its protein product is CASSPGTGETDTQYF.

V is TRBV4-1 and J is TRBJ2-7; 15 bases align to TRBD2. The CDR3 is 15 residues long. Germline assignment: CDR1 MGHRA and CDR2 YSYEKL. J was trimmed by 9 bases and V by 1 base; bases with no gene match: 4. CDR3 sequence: CASSQGPGLAGGQYF. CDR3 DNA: TGCGCCAGCAGCCAAGGCCCGGGACTAGCGGGAGGGCAGTACTTC.

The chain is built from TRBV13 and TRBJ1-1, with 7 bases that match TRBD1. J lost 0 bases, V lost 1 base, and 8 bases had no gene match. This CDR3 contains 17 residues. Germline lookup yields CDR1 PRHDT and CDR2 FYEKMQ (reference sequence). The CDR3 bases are TGTGCCAGCAGCTTAGACGAGGGAGGGGGCATGAACACTGAAGCTTTCTTT. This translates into CASSLDEGGGMNTEAFF.

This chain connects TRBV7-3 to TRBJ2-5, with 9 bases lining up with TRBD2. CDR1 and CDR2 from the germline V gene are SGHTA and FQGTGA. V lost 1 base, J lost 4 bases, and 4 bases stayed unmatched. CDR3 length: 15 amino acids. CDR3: CASSLIGSGRETQYF. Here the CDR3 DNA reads TGTGCCAGCAGCTTAATAGGTAGCGGGAGAGAGACCCAGTACTTC.

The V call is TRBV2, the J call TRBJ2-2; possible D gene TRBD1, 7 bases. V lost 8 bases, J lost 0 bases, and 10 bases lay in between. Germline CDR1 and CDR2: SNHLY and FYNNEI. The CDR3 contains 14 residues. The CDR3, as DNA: TGTGCCAGCGGAGGGGGCTCGAACACCGGGGAGCTGTTTTTT. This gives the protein CASGGGSNTGELFF.

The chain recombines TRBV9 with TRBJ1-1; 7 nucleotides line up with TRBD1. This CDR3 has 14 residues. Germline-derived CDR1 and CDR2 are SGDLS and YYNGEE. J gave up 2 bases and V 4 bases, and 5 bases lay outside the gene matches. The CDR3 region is CASSSWDSNTEAFF. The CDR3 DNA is TGTGCCAGCAGCTCTTGGGACAGTAACACTGAAGCTTTCTTT. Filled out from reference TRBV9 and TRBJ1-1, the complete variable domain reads DSGVTQTPKHLITATGQRVTLRCSPRSGDLSVYWYQQSLDQGLQFLIQYYNGEERAKGNILERFSAQQFPDLHSELNLSSLELGDSALYFCASSSWDSNTEAFFGQGTRLTVV.